This TCR beta chain is from a study of glioma-infiltrating T cells after dendritic cell vaccination. Study overall: Glioblastoma patients came from Phase I and II dendritic cell vaccination trials.

Whole-study findings and limits: Patients with more pretreatment TILs had longer time to progression and survival.

Notes on this clone: Its antigen is still unknown.

Fresh-frozen tumor tissue and more than two years of survival data were available for all. PBMC were collected before vaccination, two weeks after the third vaccination, and at progression. Germline assignment: CDR1 SNHLY and CDR2 FYNNEI. The V end was cut by 5 bases, the J end by 5 bases, with 10 bases between. The CDR3 consists of 14 residues. The table came from immunoSEQ multiplex PCR; TCRdb's copy has only in-frame clones and leaves some out. This table holds about 73,000 clones, approximately 80% found once. Material: blood, obtained before dendritic cell vaccination. This chain links TRBV2 with TRBJ1-6; no clear D. The sequence derives from a human donor with glioblastoma. The CDR3 DNA sequence: TGTGCCAGCAGTTCAAGGGAGGATAATTCACCCCTCCACTTT. Its protein product is CASSSREDNSPLHF.